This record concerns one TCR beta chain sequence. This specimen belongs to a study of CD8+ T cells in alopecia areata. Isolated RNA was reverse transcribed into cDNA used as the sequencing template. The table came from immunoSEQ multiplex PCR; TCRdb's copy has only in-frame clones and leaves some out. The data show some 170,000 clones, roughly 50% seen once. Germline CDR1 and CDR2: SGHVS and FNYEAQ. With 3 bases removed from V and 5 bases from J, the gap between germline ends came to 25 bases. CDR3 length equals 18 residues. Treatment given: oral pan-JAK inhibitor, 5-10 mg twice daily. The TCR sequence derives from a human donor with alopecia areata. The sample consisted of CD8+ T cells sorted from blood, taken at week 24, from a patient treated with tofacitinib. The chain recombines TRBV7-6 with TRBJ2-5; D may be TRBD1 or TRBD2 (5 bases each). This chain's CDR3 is CASSFRYRGADEGETQYF. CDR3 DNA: TGTGCCAGCAGCTTTCGATATAGGGGCGCTGATGAGGGGGAGACCCAGTACTTC.